Listed below are T cell receptor beta chains from one sample, sequenced in a study of T cell changes during pregnancy in multiple sclerosis. Sequenced by immunoSEQ multiplex PCR; TCRdb stores in-frame clones only, minus some. The data hold about 40,000 clones, with 80% to 95% observed a single time. The sample consisted of CD4+ T cells from peripheral blood mononuclear cells, taken in the third trimester of pregnancy. The receptors come from a female donor with multiple sclerosis, enrolled in a pregnancy study. Each CDR3 is given without its conserved first and last residue. Fields, in order: J gene, V gene, CDR3 protein.

j_call: TRBJ2-1; v_call: TRBV6-4; cdr3_aa: ASTSQNGGQQF
j_call: TRBJ2-5; v_call: TRBV6-6; cdr3_aa: ASNPGQGGRETQY
j_call: TRBJ1-2; v_call: TRBV5-4; cdr3_aa: ASSLQGRRHYGYT
j_call: TRBJ2-1; v_call: TRBV4-1; cdr3_aa: ASSPTSGSRNEQF
j_call: TRBJ2-1; v_call: TRBV2; cdr3_aa: ASSERGAGGYSYNEQF
j_call: TRBJ2-1; v_call: TRBV19; cdr3_aa: ASSDGRGFNEQF
j_call: TRBJ1-3; v_call: TRBV29-1; cdr3_aa: SGSLGNTIY
j_call: TRBJ2-7; v_call: TRBV11-2; cdr3_aa: ASSLGFTGGRDSYEQY
j_call: TRBJ1-2; v_call: TRBV5-1; cdr3_aa: ASSRLAGDNYGYT
j_call: TRBJ2-1; v_call: TRBV4-1; cdr3_aa: ASSPLPGSSYNEQF
j_call: TRBJ2-7; v_call: TRBV15; cdr3_aa: ATSRDRGPYEQY
j_call: TRBJ2-1; v_call: TRBV5-1; cdr3_aa: ASSLTTSGRGGEQF
j_call: TRBJ2-1; v_call: TRBV4-2; cdr3_aa: ASSPTGLADPFGEQF
j_call: TRBJ1-6; v_call: TRBV5-1; cdr3_aa: ASSLTGENSPLH
j_call: TRBJ2-1; v_call: TRBV6-5; cdr3_aa: ASSYPGQGRNEQF
j_call: TRBJ1-1; v_call: TRBV30; cdr3_aa: AWSEQGNTEAF
j_call: TRBJ2-2; v_call: TRBV7-3; cdr3_aa: ASSLDFRGTGELF
j_call: TRBJ1-1; v_call: TRBV5-6; cdr3_aa: ASSLNDREDTEAF
j_call: TRBJ1-4; v_call: TRBV28; cdr3_aa: ASSPKEKLF
j_call: TRBJ2-1; v_call: TRBV5-1; cdr3_aa: ASSTEAGYYNEQF
j_call: TRBJ2-1; v_call: TRBV5-6; cdr3_aa: ASSWTGRNEQF
j_call: TRBJ1-1; v_call: TRBV7-2; cdr3_aa: ASSPYLNTEAF